This TCR beta chain was recovered during a study of cytomegalovirus exposure and HLA in healthy donors. This table comes from immunoSEQ multiplex PCR, and its TCRdb copy is limited to in-frame clones, with some not included. The repertoire holds approximately 260,000 clones, 75% to 90% seen once, with 0.95% to 1.5% in the top ten. The clonotype was recovered from a woman between 25 and 40 years old in good health and CMV-seropositive. The sample taken for sequencing was PBMCs.

CDR3 DNA: TGCGCCAGCAGCTTGGAACAGGGGTTCAACGAGCAGTACTTC. Its protein product is CASSLEQGFNEQYF. This chain connects TRBV5-1 to TRBJ2-7, with 7 nucleotides matching TRBD1. The CDR3 has 14 residues. Germline values: CDR1 SGHRS, CDR2 YFSETQ. V was pared by 0 bases and J by 5 bases, with 5 bases of the junction left unmatched.